This TCR beta chain was captured by sequencing in a study of Ad26.COV2.S vaccination and SARS-CoV-2 variants. Deletions cut 3 bases from V and 7 bases from J, with 11 bases between. CDR1 and CDR2 from the germline V gene are SGHRS and YFSETQ. There are 14 residues in the CDR3. The table came from immunoSEQ multiplex PCR; TCRdb's copy has only in-frame clones and leaves some out. The sample shows roughly 350,000 clones, around 89% of them seen only once. A single count supports this clone. Indicated treatment: over 15 received Ad26.COV2.S at low or high dose, single or two shots; a few received placebo; per-sample allocation not given. Day 63 following the first vaccine or placebo injection was when the samples were taken.

The chain combines TRBV5-1 with TRBJ1-6; maybe TRBD1 (6 bases). This receptor was obtained from a person between 18 and 65 years old who received the Ad26.COV2.S COVID-19 vaccine or a placebo. Sequenced material: peripheral blood, taken in a trial of Ad26.COV2.S vaccine versus placebo. The CDR3 spells CASSYGQNNSPLHF. The CDR3 coding sequence is TGCGCCAGCAGCTACGGACAGAACAATTCACCCCTCCACTTT.